This TCR beta chain is drawn from a study of cytomegalovirus exposure and HLA in healthy donors. Looked up from germline, CDR1 is SGDLS and CDR2 is YYNGEE. V was pared by 4 bases and J by 4 bases, with 14 bases between. The CDR3 loop spans 14 amino acids. The primer mix had 60 Vbeta and 13 Jbeta primers. Measured with immunoSEQ multiplex PCR; TCRdb has only the in-frame clones, and not every one. The profile shows about 98,000 clones, about 81% of them singletons. Healthy bone marrow donors supplied every sample. The sample was PBMCs. This clonotype was sampled from a man aged 40-55 years in good health and CMV-seronegative. This rearrangement joins TRBV9 to TRBJ1-2; D remains unclear. In DNA, the CDR3 is TGTGCCAGCAGCAACGCCGACTACATCTATGGCTACACCTTC. Its protein is CASSNADYIYGYTF.